This is a list of T cell receptor beta chains from one sample in a study of blood T cell repertoires in COVID-19. TCRdb's table, derived via immunoSEQ multiplex PCR, lists solely in-frame clones and lacks some. The sample records some 130,000 clones, around 89% being singletons. Sequences were obtained from peripheral blood. Receptors originate from a man in his sixties with COVID-19, enrolled during active disease. CDR3s include the opening cysteine and the closing phenylalanine or tryptophan. Each record gives: J gene, D gene, V gene, clone size, CDR3 protein, CDR3 DNA. D genes are given only for firm matches. Clone sizes are given selectively: once, few, many, or a class where the clone is expanded.

>TRBJ2-3|NA|TRBV30|NA
CAWSITSDTQYF
TGTGCCTGGAGTATCACTAGTGATACGCAGTATTTT
>TRBJ2-5|NA|TRBV19|once
CASKVGEWQETQYF
TGTGCCAGTAAGGTCGGGGAGTGGCAAGAGACCCAGTACTTC
>TRBJ1-6|TRBD1|TRBV7-6|NA
CASSAGLGQGNSPLHF
TGTGCCAGCAGCGCAGGCCTGGGACAGGGTAATTCACCCCTCCACTTT
>TRBJ1-2|NA|TRBV4-3|once
CASSQDSPGISGYTF
TGCGCCAGCAGCCAAGATAGTCCCGGGATAAGTGGCTACACCTTC
>TRBJ1-1|NA|TRBV4-2|NA
CASSQGEVDTEAFF
TGTGCCAGCAGCCAGGGGGAGGTGGACACTGAAGCTTTCTTT
>TRBJ1-5|NA|TRBV6-5|NA
CASRFGQIEPQHF
TGTGCCAGCAGATTTGGACAGATAGAGCCCCAGCATTTT
>TRBJ2-2|NA|TRBV6-6|NA
CASSFRDSSYLRELFF
TGTGCCAGCAGTTTCCGGGATTCGTCTTATCTCCGGGAGCTGTTTTTT
>TRBJ2-1|TRBD1|TRBV6-5|NA
CASSYKGTDHNEQFF
TGTGCCAGCAGTTACAAGGGGACAGACCACAATGAGCAGTTCTTC
>TRBJ2-5|NA|TRBV9|NA
CASSVVGETQYF
TGTGCCAGCAGCGTAGTCGGGGAGACCCAGTACTTC
>TRBJ2-3|NA|TRBV7-2|NA
CASTLADTQYF
TGTGCCAGCACCCTCGCAGATACGCAGTATTTT
>TRBJ2-3|TRBD2|TRBV27|NA
CASPQGGRGDTDTQYF
TGTGCCAGCCCTCAAGGGGGGCGGGGGGACACAGATACGCAGTATTTT
>TRBJ1-2|NA|TRBV6-1|NA
CASSDPRYRSNYGYTF
TGTGCCAGCAGTGACCCGAGATATAGATCTAACTATGGCTACACCTTC
>TRBJ1-6|NA|TRBV4-1|NA
CASSQADDSSYNSPLHF
TGCGCCAGCAGCCAGGCTGACGACTCATCCTATAATTCACCCCTCCACTTT
>TRBJ2-1|TRBD2|TRBV24-1|NA
CATRTSGGYEQFF
TGTGCCACCAGGACTAGCGGGGGGTATGAGCAGTTCTTC
>TRBJ1-5|NA|TRBV27|NA
CASSPRQASNQPQHF
TGTGCCAGCAGTCCTCGACAGGCTAGCAATCAGCCCCAGCATTTT
>TRBJ2-3|NA|TRBV15|NA
CATSRAGELEDTQYF
TGTGCCACCAGCAGAGCGGGGGAGTTGGAAGATACGCAGTATTTT
>TRBJ2-5|NA|TRBV12-3/TRBV12-4|NA
CASIGVRGGTQYF
TGTGCCAGCATTGGAGTTAGGGGTGGGACCCAGTACTTC
>TRBJ1-3|NA|TRBV6-1|NA
CASSEVGGSGNTIYF
TGTGCCAGCAGTGAAGTAGGCGGCTCTGGAAACACCATATATTTT
>TRBJ1-4|NA|TRBV7-8|NA
CASSFQTGLTFSTNEKLFF
TGTGCCAGCAGCTTCCAGACAGGCCTCACTTTTTCAACTAATGAAAAACTGTTTTTT
>TRBJ2-2|TRBD1|TRBV7-7|NA
CASSLDRGRGELFF
TGTGCTAGCTCTCTTGACAGGGGGCGTGGGGAGCTGTTTTTT
>TRBJ2-3|TRBD2|TRBV30|NA
CAWATAGGGTDTQYF
TGTGCCTGGGCTACCGCGGGGGGGGGCACAGATACGCAGTATTTT
>TRBJ2-1|TRBD2|TRBV3-1/TRBV3-2|NA
CASSQDIPSGSSYNEQFF
TGTGCCAGCAGCCAAGATATCCCTAGCGGGAGCTCCTACAATGAGCAGTTCTTC
>TRBJ2-2|TRBD1|TRBV28|NA
CASLKGARAGELFF
TGTGCCAGCTTGAAGGGGGCAAGGGCCGGGGAGCTGTTTTTT
>TRBJ1-2|TRBD1|TRBV18|NA
CASSPRDSVPYGYTF
TGTGCCAGCTCACCCCGGGACAGCGTACCCTATGGCTACACCTTC
>TRBJ1-4|NA|TRBV2|NA
CASKGLEEVEKLFF
TGTGCCAGCAAAGGGCTCGAGGAGGTTGAAAAACTGTTTTTT
>TRBJ2-1|TRBD2|TRBV7-9|NA
CASSLGRGGNEQFF
TGTGCCAGCAGCTTAGGTCGGGGGGGGAATGAGCAGTTCTTC
>TRBJ2-1|TRBD2|TRBV10-3|few
CAISGPSGGAGEQFF
TGTGCCATCAGTGGACCTAGCGGGGGGGCGGGTGAGCAGTTCTTC
>TRBJ2-4|TRBD1|TRBV18|NA
CASSPLSAGGTKNIQYF
TGTGCCAGCTCACCACTCTCGGCAGGGGGCACTAAAAACATTCAGTACTTC
>TRBJ2-7|NA|TRBV6-5|once
CASSYVGSSYEQYF
TGTGCCAGCAGTTACGTGGGCAGCTCCTACGAGCAGTACTTC
>TRBJ1-2|NA|TRBV3-1/TRBV3-2|few
CASSLESGGLYGYTF
TGTGCCAGCAGCCTCGAGTCTGGAGGGCTCTATGGCTACACCTTC
>TRBJ1-6|NA|TRBV11-2|NA
CASTYQEVRNSPLHF
TGTGCCAGCACCTATCAAGAAGTCCGAAATTCACCCCTCCACTTT
>TRBJ1-5|NA|TRBV28|NA
CASSLPRLAQHF
TGTGCCAGCAGCCTACCACGGTTGGCCCAGCATTTT
>TRBJ2-2|TRBD1|TRBV25-1|NA
CASSGDRVANTGELFF
TGTGCCAGCAGTGGGGACAGGGTTGCGAACACCGGGGAGCTGTTTTTT
>TRBJ1-6|TRBD1|TRBV3-1/TRBV3-2|few
CASSQGGQGNSPLHF
TGTGCCAGCAGCCAAGGGGGACAGGGAAATTCACCCCTCCACTTT
>TRBJ1-6|TRBD1|TRBV20-1|NA
CSASKDRDSPLHF
TGCAGTGCTAGTAAAGACAGGGATTCACCCCTCCACTTT
>TRBJ2-7|TRBD1|TRBV29-1|NA
CSVSRGQGYEQYF
TGCAGCGTTTCCCGGGGACAGGGGTACGAGCAGTACTTC
>TRBJ1-4|TRBD1|TRBV5-8|NA
CASSLEGWTGDEKLFF
TGTGCCAGCAGCTTGGAGGGATGGACAGGGGATGAAAAACTGTTTTTT
>TRBJ1-2|NA|TRBV9|NA
CASSAQRGSFGYTF
TGTGCCAGCAGCGCCCAACGGGGTTCGTTTGGCTACACCTTC
>TRBJ1-2|NA|TRBV4-1|NA
CASSRNPNSNYGYTF
TGCGCCAGCAGCCGAAACCCGAACAGCAACTATGGCTACACCTTC
>TRBJ1-2|TRBD1|TRBV7-3|NA
CASSLDSQGTPTF
TGTGCCAGCAGCTTAGACTCACAGGGGACCCCCACCTTC
>TRBJ1-1|TRBD1|TRBV7-9|NA
CASRSRDRSPEAFF
TGTGCCAGCAGATCCCGGGACAGGTCACCTGAAGCTTTCTTT
>TRBJ2-2|TRBD2|TRBV7-2|NA
CASHSGAGAGELFF
TGTGCCAGTCATAGCGGGGCGGGAGCCGGGGAGCTGTTTTTT
>TRBJ2-7|NA|TRBV12-3/TRBV12-4|NA
CASSFTGPREQYF
TGTGCCAGCAGTTTTACAGGGCCAAGGGAGCAGTACTTC
>TRBJ1-1|NA|TRBV20-1|NA
CSAFITEAFF
TGCAGTGCTTTTATCACTGAAGCTTTCTTT
>TRBJ1-5|NA|TRBV14|NA
CASSSLRGGQNGPQHF
TGTGCCAGCAGCTCCCTCCGGGGAGGGCAAAATGGGCCCCAGCATTTT
>TRBJ2-2|TRBD1|TRBV5-4|NA
CASRPATGTGDQTNTGELFF
TGTGCCAGCAGACCCGCTACCGGGACAGGGGACCAGACGAACACCGGGGAGCTGTTTTTT
>TRBJ2-7|TRBD2|TRBV7-8|NA
CASTGGGYEQYF
TGTGCCAGCACCGGCGGGGGGTACGAGCAGTACTTC
>TRBJ2-7|TRBD2|TRBV5-4|NA
CASSSKTIAGGVQYF
TGTGCCAGCAGCTCCAAAACGATAGCGGGGGGGGTGCAGTACTTC
>TRBJ1-2|NA|TRBV5-5|NA
CASSLNPNYGYTF
TGTGCCAGCAGCTTGAATCCAAACTATGGCTACACCTTC
>TRBJ1-2|TRBD1|TRBV7-9|NA
CASSPGGQEKWLRHGYTF
TGTGCCAGCAGCCCGGGGGGACAGGAAAAATGGTTGAGGCATGGCTACACCTTC
>TRBJ1-1|TRBD1|TRBV5-5|NA
CASSAQGVTEAFF
TGTGCCAGCAGCGCCCAGGGGGTCACTGAAGCTTTCTTT